This passage covers 5 T cell receptor beta chains from one sample sequenced in a study of cytomegalovirus exposure and HLA in healthy donors. In the PCR, 60 Vbeta and 13 Jbeta primers were used. The table came from immunoSEQ multiplex PCR; TCRdb's copy has only in-frame clones and leaves some out. The sample lists under 200,000 clones, approximately 81% occurring once. The sequencing input was PBMCs. All receptors come from a woman younger than 30 in good health and CMV-seronegative.

This clone was detected only a few times. The V and J genes are TRBV6-1 and TRBJ2-1; perhaps TRBD1 as D (6 bases). The V gene lost 7 bases and the J gene lost 6 bases, with 19 bases spanning the gap. This CDR3 contains 15 residues. Germline V gives CDR1 MNHNS, CDR2 SASEGT. The CDR3 nucleotides are TGTGCCAGCAATACACACAGGGATTCAGGCAATGAGCAGTTCTTC. Encoded protein: CASNTHRDSGNEQFF.

The chain couples TRBV28 to TRBJ2-7, with D possibly TRBD1 on 5 matching bases. The CDR3 totals 15 residues. The germline V gene has CDR1 MDHEN and CDR2 SYDVKM. Trimming took off 5 bases at V and 2 bases at J, with 16 bases between the two ends. The CDR3 sequence is CASSPYQGFTYEQYF. DNA for the CDR3: TGTGCCAGCAGTCCCTACCAGGGTTTCACCTACGAGCAGTACTTC.

The chain links TRBV7-2 to TRBJ2-5; no reliable D call. The length of the CDR3 is 13 residues. Looked up from germline, CDR1 is SGHTA and CDR2 is FQGNSA. The germline V and J ends were trimmed by 6 bases and 5 bases, with 13 bases remaining between them. This CDR3 reads CASRPNIGETQYF. The CDR3 DNA sequence: TGTGCCAGCAGGCCTAACATCGGGGAGACCCAGTACTTC.

J is TRBJ2-1 and V is TRBV2, with D possibly matching TRBD2 (6 bases). From germline, CDR1 is SNHLY and CDR2 FYNNEI. Trimming removed 5 bases from V and 0 bases from J, with 14 bases in between. The CDR3 consists of 16 residues. CDR3 sequence: CASSPRGSTSYNEQFF. The CDR3 DNA sequence: TGTGCCAGCAGTCCCCGGGGGAGCACCTCCTACAATGAGCAGTTCTTC. Full variable domain (rest looked up from reference TRBV2 and TRBJ2-1): EPEVTQTPSHQVTQMGQEVILRCVPISNHLYFYWYRQILGQKVEFLVSFYNNEISEKSEIFDDQFSVERPDGSNFTLKIRSTKLEDSAMYFCASSPRGSTSYNEQFFGPGTRLTVL.

This clone was recorded once. The rearrangement joins TRBV29-1 to TRBJ2-7; 12 bases are shared with TRBD1. V trimming: 5 bases; J trimming: 3 bases; junction bases outside the gene matches: 14. The length of the CDR3 is 17 residues. Looked up from germline, CDR1 is SQVTM and CDR2 is ANQGSEA. CDR3 region: CSVHTLLGTGGIYEQYF. The CDR3 nucleotides are TGCAGCGTTCACACCCTTTTAGGGACAGGGGGCATCTACGAGCAGTACTTC.